This T cell receptor (beta chain) was documented in a study of human thymus T cells. Study-wide results and caveats: Apparent bias marked the V and J gene usage of thymic and blood repertoires.

Only four of the eight donors provided a 0.5-1 mL blood sample. Genomic DNA was extracted from every available blood leukocyte. Comment on this clone: Its antigen is not known.

Sequenced by immunoSEQ multiplex PCR; TCRdb stores in-frame clones only, minus some. The sample gives 40,000 to 55,000 clones, 94% of which show up once; more than 0.1% is in the top ten. The sequence was collected from a boy under two years old with a congenital heart defect but otherwise immunologically healthy. The sample comprised blood.

The CDR3, as DNA: TGTGCCAGCACTGGGACTAGCGGGACAGATACGCAGTATTTT. Amino acid sequence: CASTGTSGTDTQYF. The genes are TRBV7-9 and TRBJ2-3; 12 bases align to TRBD2. Trimming removed 7 bases from V and 3 bases from J; junction bases left unmatched: 2. Germline V gene sequence: CDR1 SEHNR, CDR2 FQNEAQ (reference sequence). The CDR3 covers 14 residues.